The T cell receptor (beta chain) under discussion was sequenced for a study of tumor-infiltrating lymphocytes in primary liver carcinoma. Findings and limits, study-wide: Compared with tumor region pairs, tumor-adjacent and tumor-blood pairs overlapped less.

Comments on this clonotype: Its antigen is unidentified.

With around 520 ng total RNA as template and a constant-region primer, TCR beta cDNA was made. Slightly modified ARM-PCR, run as three nested multiplex PCR rounds, produced the TCR beta libraries. Amplification in the first two PCR rounds was performed using TRBV1-TRBV30 forward primers and a C-beta reverse primer for roughly 9 cycles each. Using its own MiXCR run on the multiplex PCR reads, TCRdb lists one record per CDR3 protein. Of 190,000 or so distinct CDR3 sequences detected, about two thirds appear once; the ten largest clones hold around 7.1%. This CDR3 has 17 amino acids. The V gene end was trimmed by 1 base and the J gene end by 0 bases; junction bases not matched to a gene: 7. Germline V CDR1 and CDR2: SGHRS, YFSETQ. In addition to blood RNA drawn from unsorted whole blood, germline DNA was extracted. Chronic HBV infection was present, with no prior treatment.

The chain is built from TRBV5-1 and TRBJ2-3; 8 bases are a match to TRBD2. The clonotype originates from a woman aged 60-70 years with primary liver carcinoma and hepatitis B virus infection. Sequenced: peripheral blood. The CDR3 DNA follows: TGCGCCAGCAGCTTGTGTTATAGCGGGACTAGCACAGATACGCAGTATTTT. Its translation: CASSLCYSGTSTDTQYF.